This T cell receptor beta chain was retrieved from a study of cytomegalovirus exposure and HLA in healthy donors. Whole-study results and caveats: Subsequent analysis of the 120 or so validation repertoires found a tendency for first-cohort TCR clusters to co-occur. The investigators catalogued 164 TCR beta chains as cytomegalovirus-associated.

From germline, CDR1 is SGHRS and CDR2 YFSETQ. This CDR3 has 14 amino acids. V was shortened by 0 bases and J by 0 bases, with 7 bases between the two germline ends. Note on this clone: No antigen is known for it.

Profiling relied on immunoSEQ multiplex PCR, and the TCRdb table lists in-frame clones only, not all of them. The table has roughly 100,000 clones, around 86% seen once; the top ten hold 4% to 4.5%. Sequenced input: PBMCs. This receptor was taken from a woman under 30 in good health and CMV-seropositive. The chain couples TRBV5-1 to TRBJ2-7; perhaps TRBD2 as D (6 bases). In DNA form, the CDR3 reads TGCGCCAGCAGCTTGGTGGGGGGCTCCTACGAGCAGTACTTC. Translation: CASSLVGGSYEQYF.